This TCR beta chain came from a study of CD8 T cells in ankylosing spondylitis. Study-wide results and limits: Apparently characteristic of ankylosing spondylitis blood was a TCR beta motif (about eight highly homologous variants).

The CDR3 is made up of 14 amino acids. Germline V gene sequence: CDR1 MNHNS, CDR2 SASEGT. Trimming removed 6 bases from V and 5 bases from J; junction bases left unmatched: 7. In making TCR beta libraries, quantitative 5'-RACE with molecular barcodes was used. TCRdb reanalysed the 5' RACE reads using MiXCR and keeps one entry per CDR3 protein. This table has 130,000 or so distinct CDR3 sequences, about 6.5% appearing once. This clonotype came up many times. Its antigen is unknown. This receptor was identified in a male donor with ankylosing spondylitis or in good health (not recorded which). The rearrangement joins TRBV6-1 to TRBJ2-3; TRBD1 aligns across 8 bases. Sequenced material: blood, either unsorted or a sorted T cell fraction (not recorded which). CDR3 bases: TGTGCCAGCAGGGACGGACAGGGTGTAGATACGCAGTATTTT. Protein: CASRDGQGVDTQYF.